A selection of T cell receptor beta chains follows, all from one sample in a study of Graves' ophthalmopathy and Graves' hyperthyroidism. Each CDR3 protein is one row after TCRdb ran MiXCR on the multiplex PCR reads. The sample yields about 740,000 distinct CDR3 sequences, 40% seen once. Specimen: peripheral blood. The receptors derive from an adult man with Graves' ophthalmopathy. The CDR3 runs from the conserved cysteine through the conserved F or W. The D gene is left open where the match is weak. A clone size is listed for some rows: how often the clone was seen (once, few, many), or a class if it is expanded.

v_gene,abundance,j_gene,d_gene,CDR3aa,CDR3nt
TRBV29-1,.,TRBJ1-1,TRBD1,CSVDVLQGVNTEAFF,TGCAGCGTTGATGTTCTACAGGGGGTAAACACTGAAGCTTTCTTT
TRBV16,.,TRBJ2-7,TRBD1,CASSPTGTGEHEQYF,TGTGCCAGCAGCCCGACCGGGACAGGGGAACACGAGCAGTACTTC
TRBV9,.,TRBJ1-1,.,CASSPNRVGSTEAFF,TGTGCCAGCAGCCCAAACAGGGTGGGGAGCACTGAAGCTTTCTTT
TRBV29-1,.,TRBJ1-2,.,CSVGNTGGTF,TGCAGCGTAGGGAACACCGGGGGCACCTTC
TRBV4-3,.,TRBJ1-4,TRBD1,CAGSQGKGANEKLFF,TGCGCCGGCAGCCAAGGCAAGGGGGCGAATGAAAAACTGTTTTTT
TRBV29-1,.,TRBJ2-7,.,CSVAGNMNNYEQYF,TGCAGCGTTGCAGGCAATATGAACAACTACGAGCAGTACTTC
TRBV24-1,many,TRBJ1-2,.,CATSDDSNYGYTF,TGTGCCACCAGTGACGACAGTAACTATGGCTACACCTTC
TRBV9,.,TRBJ1-1,TRBD1,CASSQGDRDTEAFF,TGTGCCAGCAGCCAAGGAGACAGGGACACTGAAGCTTTCTTT
TRBV7-8,many,TRBJ1-2,.,CASSFGDGRSYGYTF,TGTGCCAGCAGCTTCGGGGACGGTCGCTCCTATGGCTACACCTTC
TRBV12-3/TRBV12-4,few,TRBJ2-1,TRBD1,CASSSQGASSYNEQFF,TGTGCCAGCAGTTCTCAGGGGGCCAGCTCCTACAATGAGCAGTTCTTC